This T cell receptor (beta chain) was sequenced in a study of shared clonotypes between healthy human individuals. The run depth of the assay was deep. A roughly 200 ng quantity of DNA, roughly 30,000 T cell genomes, went into the sorted-subset replicate PCRs. Assay: immunoSEQ multiplex PCR; the TCRdb copy retains only in-frame clones and omits some. Of around 2,000,000 clones listed, approximately 94% are singletons. V lost 5 bases to trimming and J lost 14 bases; unmatched junction nucleotides: 9. Germline V lookup: CDR1 MNHEY, CDR2 SMNVEV (reference sequence). The CDR3 spans 13 residues. The naive CD8 subset, CD45RO-negative cells positively selected for CCR7, excluded terminally differentiated effector memory CD45RA+ cells. This clone came up once.

The V gene is TRBV27, the J gene TRBJ1-4; 9 bases fit TRBD1. The sequence was collected from a man aged 18 to 30 in good health. The sample taken for sequencing was naive CD8+ T cells sorted from blood. CDR3 in amino acids: CASSVLGTGQLFF. Here the CDR3 DNA reads TGTGCCAGCAGTGTACTCGGGACAGGGCAGCTGTTTTTT.